The 8 T cell receptor beta chains below all came from one sample that was sequenced in a study of blood T cell repertoires in COVID-19. TCRdb keeps only in-frame clones here, not all; method: immunoSEQ multiplex PCR. This repertoire shows about 48,000 clones, around 84% found once; its top ten account for about 3%. Material for sequencing was peripheral blood. The source of these receptors is a woman older than 75 with COVID-19, enrolled during active disease.

The V call is TRBV19, the J call TRBJ1-1; 7 bases match TRBD1. This CDR3 is 16 amino acids long. Germline values: CDR1 LNHDA, CDR2 SQIVND (reference sequence). Losses at the gene ends were 7 bases for V and 0 bases for J; bases not matched to a gene: 11. CDR3 region: CASKVMNRGVNTEAFF. DNA of the CDR3: TGTGCCAGTAAAGTTATGAACAGGGGCGTGAACACTGAAGCTTTCTTT.

The chain uses TRBV5-6 and TRBJ1-5, with D perhaps matching TRBD1 (5 bases). CDR1 SGHDT and CDR2 YYEEEE come from the germline V gene. The length of the CDR3 is 12 residues. V was pared by 1 base and J by 13 bases, with 12 bases between. The CDR3 region is CASSLQGLFQHF. CDR3 coding DNA: TGTGCCAGCAGCTTGCAGGGCCTCTTTCAGCATTTT.

The rearrangement uses TRBV19 and TRBJ2-1; weak D call: TRBD2 (6 bases). Trimming removed 3 bases at V and 6 bases at J, with 15 bases between. Germline CDR1 reads LNHDA; CDR2 reads SQIVND (reference sequence). The length of the CDR3 is 15 residues. The CDR3 region has the DNA TGTGCCAGTAGTATTTCCGGGAGAGGTGGCAATGAGCAGTTCTTC. This gives the protein CASSISGRGGNEQFF.

This clone occurred once. This sequence joins TRBV7-9 and TRBJ1-1; unclear D gene. The germline V gene has CDR1 SEHNR and CDR2 FQNEAQ (reference sequence). CDR3 size: 15 residues. Trimming removed 1 base from V and 6 bases from J, with 15 bases in between. In nucleotides, the CDR3 is TGTGCCAGCAGCTTAGGTGAGGTCCCCCCCCCTGAAGCTTTCTTT. As protein: CASSLGEVPPPEAFF.

This clone showed up just once. The V gene is TRBV2, the J gene TRBJ1-6; 10 bases map to TRBD1. CDR3 size: 16 residues. Germline V gives CDR1 SNHLY, CDR2 FYNNEI. The junction had 6 bases not matched to a gene; V was cut back by 7 bases and J by 3 bases. The CDR3 DNA is TGTGCCAGCACTACCGGGACAGGGGTCTATAATTCACCCCTCCACTTT. Protein: CASTTGTGVYNSPLHF.

The V gene is TRBV27, the J gene TRBJ1-2; TRBD1 aligns across 7 bases. The CDR3 spans 16 residues. Losses at the gene ends were 4 bases for V and 8 bases for J; bases not matched to a gene: 16. CDR1 is MNHEY and CDR2 is SMNVEV in the germline V gene (reference sequence). CDR3 nucleotide sequence: TGTGCCAGCAGTTCTGCCTTCAGGGGGAAATGGACAGGCTACACCTTC. Amino acids: CASSSAFRGKWTGYTF.

This chain links TRBV7-8 with TRBJ1-5; TRBD1 aligns across 10 bases. The CDR3 has 15 residues. V gave up 5 bases and J gave up 2 bases; unmatched junction bases: 3. CDR1 is SGHVS, CDR2 FQNEAQ, per germline. The chain's CDR3 is CASSAGTGGNQPQHF. The CDR3 DNA reads as TGTGCCAGCAGCGCTGGGACAGGGGGCAATCAGCCCCAGCATTTT.

The chain combines TRBV3-1 (or the pseudogene TRBV3-2) with TRBJ2-7; 7 nucleotides line up with TRBD2. CDR1 is LGHDT and CDR2 is YNNKEL in the germline V gene (reference sequence). The CDR3 loop spans 16 amino acids. The ends lost 1 base at V and 1 base at J; junction bases unmatched: 7. In nucleotides, the CDR3 is TGTGCCAGCAGCCAAGGGCCTAGCGGAAAATCCTACGAGCAGTACTTC. Protein sequence: CASSQGPSGKSYEQYF.